Following are 11 T cell receptor beta chains from one sample sequenced in a study of CD8 T cells in Susac syndrome. The RNA, roughly 0.5 to 1 ug, was put through reverse transcription using random hexamers. TCRdb called the immunoSEQ multiplex PCR reads again in MiXCR, with one record for every CDR3 protein. The data show 210,000 or so distinct CDR3 sequences, 90% to 95% seen once. The sample taken for sequencing was CD8+ T cells from PBMCs. The receptors were sampled from a human donor with multiple sclerosis.

The chain employs TRBV27 and TRBJ2-7; either TRBD1 or TRBD2 may supply D (5 bases each). V was clipped by 5 bases and J by 5 bases, with 16 bases between them. Germline V lookup: CDR1 MNHEY, CDR2 SMNVEV (reference sequence). The CDR3 is made up of 14 amino acids. CDR3 DNA: TGTGCCAGCAGTCCAGTGGACAAAGCGGACGAGCAGTACTTC. This codes for CASSPVDKADEQYF.

This clonotype has a single count. CDR3 DNA: TGCAGTGCAGCCTATGGCGGGGGATCCTACGAGCAGTACTTC. It is translated as CSAAYGGGSYEQYF. V gene TRBV20-1 combines with J gene TRBJ2-7; 7 bases are a match to TRBD2. V shed 6 bases, J shed 1 base, and the junction held 9 bases outside the gene matches. The CDR3 runs 14 residues. CDR1 and CDR2 (germline): DFQATT, SNEGSKA (reference sequence).

The rearrangement joins TRBV30 to TRBJ2-7, with TRBD2 matching 8 bases. Germline V gene lookup returns CDR1 GTSNPN and CDR2 SVGIG (reference sequence). The CDR3 runs 15 residues. V shed 1 base, J shed 5 bases, and the junction held 10 bases outside the gene matches. In nucleotides, the CDR3 is TGTGCCTGGAGTGCCCTTGGCGGGGGGTTAGACGAGCAGTACTTC. Encoded protein: CAWSALGGGLDEQYF.

This clonotype has only a few counts. The V and J genes are TRBV6-1 and TRBJ1-2; D ambiguous. V dropped 7 bases and J dropped 0 bases, with 9 bases sitting between them. The CDR3 covers 13 residues. The germline gives CDR1 MNHNS, CDR2 SASEGT. CDR3: CASTASANYGYTF. In DNA form, the CDR3 reads TGTGCCAGCACAGCCTCAGCTAACTATGGCTACACCTTC.

The gene calls are TRBV6-5 and TRBJ1-2, with a possible D match to TRBD1 (5 bases). The CDR3 is 15 residues long. Germline V CDR1 and CDR2: MNHEY, SVGAGI. The V end was cut by 4 bases, the J end by 4 bases, with 16 bases between. The CDR3 here is CASSSQPDGAYGYTF. CDR3 DNA sequence: TGTGCCAGCAGTTCTCAGCCAGACGGGGCCTATGGCTACACCTTC.

This chain joins TRBV5-4 and TRBJ1-2, with a tentative D call TRBD1 (5 bases). The CDR3 runs to 16 residues. Per the germline V gene, CDR1 is SGHNT and CDR2 is YYREEE (reference sequence). The V gene lost 4 bases and the J gene lost 2 bases, with 18 bases spanning the gap. The CDR3: CASSAGTLGGNYGYTF. Here the CDR3 DNA reads TGTGCCAGCAGCGCCGGGACGCTGGGGGGGAACTATGGCTACACCTTC.

This rearrangement joins TRBV7-2 to TRBJ2-1; D not certain. CDR1 and CDR2 (germline): SGHTA, FQGNSA. V shed 3 bases and J shed 1 base, with 13 bases lying between them. This CDR3 is 16 amino acids long. The CDR3 sequence is CASSLVAGRSYNEQFF. For the CDR3, the DNA is TGTGCCAGCAGCTTGGTCGCCGGGCGGTCCTACAATGAGCAGTTCTTC. The variable domain in full, completed from reference TRBV7-2 and TRBJ2-1, reads GAGVSQSPSNKVTEKGKDVELRCDPISGHTALYWYRQSLGQGLEFLIYFQGNSAPDKSGLPSDRFSAERTGGSVSTLTIQRTQQEDSAVYLCASSLVAGRSYNEQFFGPGTRLTVL.

The chain couples TRBV5-1 to TRBJ2-1; a possible D gene is TRBD2 (5 bases). Germline CDR1 SGHRS, CDR2 YFSETQ. The CDR3 totals 13 residues. The V end lost 8 bases, the J end lost 6 bases, and 15 bases lay between the germline ends. The CDR3 sequence: CASALEDPNEQFF. Here the CDR3 DNA reads TGCGCCAGTGCATTGGAGGACCCCAATGAGCAGTTCTTC.

V and J are TRBV15 and TRBJ2-3; 7 bases align to TRBD2. With V trimmed by 0 bases and J by 5 bases, 5 bases remained unmatched. The germline gives CDR1 LNHNV, CDR2 YYDKDF (reference sequence). This CDR3 is 15 amino acids long. This chain's CDR3 is CATSRDFAGEDTQYF. The CDR3 nucleotides are TGTGCCACCAGCAGAGATTTTGCGGGGGAAGATACGCAGTATTTT.

This chain connects TRBV6-1 to TRBJ2-7; D is perhaps TRBD1 or TRBD2 (5 bases each). Germline CDR1 MNHNS, CDR2 SASEGT. The CDR3 has 14 amino acids. The V and J ends lost 4 bases and 7 bases respectively, with 17 bases between them. The CDR3, as DNA: TGTGCCAGCAGTGGGGGGAACAGGCCACTTGAGCAGTACTTC. This codes for CASSGGNRPLEQYF.

This clonotype was seen a single time. This sequence joins TRBV15 and TRBJ1-2; tentatively, D is TRBD1 (5 bases). This CDR3 has 15 residues. Per germline, CDR1 LNHNV and CDR2 YYDKDF (reference sequence). Trimming cost V 2 bases and J 4 bases, with 14 bases left between them. In nucleotides, the CDR3 is TGTGCCACCAGCAGAAGTCGGGGGGACGCCTATGGCTACACCTTC. Protein: CATSRSRGDAYGYTF.